This passage covers 2 T cell receptor beta chains from one sample sequenced in a study of metastatic and nonmetastatic thyroid tumors. There were no patients who had received any treatment before thyroid surgery. TCRdb ran MiXCR on the PCR reads. The sample has 15,000 to 20,000 clones, about 25% seen once. The sample consisted of adjacent normal tissue. The source is a female donor with papillary thyroid cancer or a benign thyroid nodule (not recorded which). Some clones in this sample may be carry-over from other donors' samples.

This clone came up many times. This chain uses TRBV6-1 with TRBJ1-3; D might be TRBD1 (5 bases). This CDR3 contains 15 residues. Germline CDR1 MNHNS, CDR2 SASEGT. V gave up 6 bases and J gave up 0 bases, with 12 bases separating them. As DNA, the CDR3 is TGTGCCAGCAGCGCTACCGGGACCTCTGGAAACACCATATATTTT. As protein: CASSATGTSGNTIYF.

By share, this clone ranks as large. The V and J genes are TRBV20-1 and TRBJ1-2; the match to TRBD1 covers 7 bases. Per the germline V gene, CDR1 is DFQATT and CDR2 is SNEGSKA (reference sequence). V lost 0 bases to trimming and J lost 4 bases; unmatched junction nucleotides: 8. This CDR3 region has 15 residues. CDR3 DNA: TGCAGTGCTAGAGATCCCGAAGGGGGCAGCTATGGCTACACCTTC. It specifies CSARDPEGGSYGYTF.